Presented here are 3 T cell receptor beta chains from one specimen sequenced in a study of beta chain features in type 1 diabetes (dated by TCRdb to 2017 to 2018). The receptor library was made with the immunoSEQ multiplex PCR assay. All of the isolated RNA was reverse transcribed with the High Capacity cDNA Reverse Transcription Kit, so expressed TCRB transcripts were sequenced. TCRdb's version of the immuneACCESS table is confined to in-frame rearrangements and falls short of the full clone set. An unresolved V gene accounts for under half of the shortfall where checked; the remainder is of unknown origin. The sample contains 200,000 to 300,000 clones, less than 15% of them found a single time. More than 0.02% of the sample goes to the ten largest clones. The material sequenced was naive CD4+ T cells from blood. Per the publication, the cell subset or site label means: true naive CD4+ T cells. These receptors were obtained from a woman in her 40s in good health.

This clone was seen more than once but under ten times. The V and J genes are TRBV7-2 and TRBJ2-1; D not certain. This CDR3 is built from 14 residues. CDR1 SGHTA and CDR2 FQGNSA come from the germline V gene. V dropped 1 base and J dropped 3 bases, with 7 bases sitting between them. The CDR3 spells CASSLGQDYNEQFF. The CDR3 nucleotides read TGTGCCAGCAGCTTAGGGCAGGACTACAATGAGCAGTTCTTC.

The chain employs TRBV2 and TRBJ1-5, with D tentatively TRBD1 (5 bases). V dropped 8 bases and J dropped 6 bases, with 11 bases sitting between them. This CDR3 contains 12 residues. Germline V gene data show CDR1 as SNHLY and CDR2 as FYNNEI. The CDR3 is CASGGEVQPQHF. Here the CDR3 DNA reads TGTGCCAGCGGGGGGGAGGTTCAGCCCCAGCATTTT.

The chain has TRBV2 and TRBJ2-4; a weak D match, TRBD1 (8 bases). Germline CDR1 is SNHLY and CDR2 is FYNNEI. The CDR3 runs 12 residues. V was clipped by 9 bases and J by 8 bases, with 14 bases between them. DNA of the CDR3: TGTGCCAGAGGTACAGGGGGGGACATTCAGTACTTC. It codes for CARGTGGDIQYF.